The 17 T cell receptor beta chains presented below share a single source sample, sequenced in a study of shared clonotypes between healthy human individuals. Profiling relied on immunoSEQ multiplex PCR, and the TCRdb table lists in-frame clones only, not all of them. Of some 2,000,000 clones in the sample, about 95% were seen once. Naive CD8 isolation took CD45RO-negative cells positively selected for CCR7 and excluded terminally differentiated effector memory CD45RA+ cells. Sequencing was performed on naive CD8+ T cells sorted from blood. The receptor source for this set is a man aged 18 to 35 in good health.

The genes are TRBV10-2 and TRBJ2-7; 8 bases map to TRBD2. V shed 6 bases and J 1 base; nucleotides not matched to a gene: 5. The length of the CDR3 is 14 residues. Germline assignment: CDR1 WSHSY and CDR2 SAAADI. The CDR3 DNA follows: TGCGCCAGCAGGGAAGGCGGGGGGTCCTACGAGCAGTACTTC. This translates into CASREGGGSYEQYF.

The chain employs TRBV29-1 and TRBJ1-5; TRBD1 agrees at 11 bases. J gave up 4 bases and V 7 bases, and 21 bases lay outside the gene matches. The length of the CDR3 is 19 residues. From germline, CDR1 is SQVTM and CDR2 ANQGSEA. In nucleotides, the CDR3 is TGCAGCGCCCCCCCTTTCTGGACAGGGGGCGAAATGAGGAATCAGCCCCAGCATTTT. Amino acids: CSAPPFWTGGEMRNQPQHF.

The chain employs TRBV11-2 and TRBJ2-7, with 8 bases fitting TRBD1. Germline V CDR1 and CDR2: SGHAT, FQNNGV. There are 16 residues in the CDR3. With 5 bases clipped from V and 0 bases from J, the junction kept 9 bases outside the gene matches. The chain's CDR3 is CASSLGTGQFSYEQYF. CDR3 nucleotide sequence: TGTGCCAGCAGCCTAGGGACAGGACAATTCTCCTACGAGCAGTACTTC. Full variable domain (remainder filled in from reference TRBV11-2 and TRBJ2-7): EAGVAQSPRYKIIEKRQSVAFWCNPISGHATLYWYQQILGQGPKLLIQFQNNGVVDDSQLPKDRFSAERLKGVDSTLKIQPAKLEDSAVYLCASSLGTGQFSYEQYFGPGTRLTVT.

The rearrangement uses TRBV4-3 and TRBJ2-1, with TRBD2 matching over 13 bases. Germline V gene lookup returns CDR1 LGHNA and CDR2 YSLEER. The CDR3 loop spans 15 amino acids. V dropped 1 base and J dropped 10; count of bases not matched to a gene: 4. CDR3 DNA: TGCGCCAGCAGCCAAGGGAGGACTAGCGGGAGCGAGCAGTTCTTC. Translation gives CASSQGRTSGSEQFF.

The rearrangement links TRBV19 to TRBJ1-2; tentative D call: TRBD1 (5 bases). V lost 6 bases and J 8 bases, leaving 19 bases between the germline ends. From germline, CDR1 is LNHDA and CDR2 SQIVND (reference sequence). The CDR3 consists of 14 residues. CDR3 amino acids: CASRIKGGAGGYTF. CDR3 nucleotide sequence: TGTGCCAGTAGAATTAAAGGAGGGGCTGGGGGCTACACCTTC.

The chain combines TRBV2 with TRBJ1-3; D unclear. V lost 7 bases to trimming and J lost 0 bases, with 7 bases between them. The CDR3 contains 13 residues. CDR1 is SNHLY, CDR2 FYNNEI, per germline. DNA for the CDR3: TGTGCCAGCATCGAAAGCTCTGGAAACACCATATATTTT. It encodes CASIESSGNTIYF.

The chain is built from TRBV6-5 and TRBJ2-7; D is undetermined. V lost 5 bases and J lost 2, with 10 bases in between. The CDR3 is 13 amino acids. Germline V gene sequence: CDR1 MNHEY, CDR2 SVGAGI. In nucleotides, the CDR3 is TGTGCCAGCAGTACACTCCCGACCTACGAGCAGTACTTC. Translated: CASSTLPTYEQYF.

Points on this clone: One end of the junction is discordant with germline, which a read error may explain. CDR3 in amino acids: CASSVGLAANEQYF. The CDR3 nucleotides are TGTGCCAGTAGTGTGGGACTAGCGGCCAACGAGCAGTACTTC. The V and J genes are TRBV2 and TRBJ2-7; 11 nucleotides align to TRBD2. CDR3 length: 14 amino acids. The germline V gene encodes CDR1 SNHLY and CDR2 FYNNEI.

The chain is built from TRBV10-1 and TRBJ2-7, with D perhaps matching TRBD1 (8 bases). The V end was cut by 6 bases, the J end by 0 bases, with 18 bases between. Germline CDR1 reads WNHNN; CDR2 reads SYGVQD (reference sequence). There are 16 residues in the CDR3. CDR3 nucleotides: TGCGCCAGCAGGGGGGGGGCAGGGGGCAGCTCCTACGAGCAGTACTTC. This sequence encodes CASRGGAGGSSYEQYF.

This chain joins TRBV15 and TRBJ1-4, with TRBD1 matching 9 bases. Trimming cost V 5 bases and J 1 base; bases outside gene matches: 2. The germline V gene has CDR1 LNHNV and CDR2 YYDKDF (reference sequence). This CDR3 contains 15 residues. CDR3: CATSETGGTNEKLFF. As DNA, the CDR3 is TGTGCCACCAGCGAGACAGGGGGAACTAATGAAAAACTGTTTTTT.

The chain combines TRBV11-1 with TRBJ1-1, with D possibly being TRBD1 (6 bases). CDR1 is SGHAT, CDR2 FQDESV, per germline (reference sequence). V shed 5 bases and J shed 7 bases, with 14 bases lying between them. The CDR3 covers 13 residues. In nucleotides, the CDR3 is TGTGCCAGCAGCATTGGACAGACCTTTGAAGCTTTCTTT. Translated, it gives CASSIGQTFEAFF. The full variable domain, in which reference TRBV11-1 and TRBJ1-1 provide the parts outside the CDR3, is EAEVAQSPRYKITEKSQAVAFWCDPISGHATLYWYRQILGQGPELLVQFQDESVVDDSQLPKDRFSAERLKGVDSTLKIQPAELGDSAMYLCASSIGQTFEAFFGQGTRLTVV.

This clone was seen only once. This sequence joins TRBV29-1 and TRBJ2-1, with 16 nucleotides matching TRBD2. V lost 3 bases and J lost 4; bases outside the gene matches: 3. Germline V gene lookup returns CDR1 SQVTM and CDR2 ANQGSEA. This CDR3 contains 16 residues. The chain's CDR3 is CSVDGTSGRAYNEQFF. Written as DNA, the CDR3 is TGCAGCGTTGATGGGACTAGCGGGAGGGCATACAATGAGCAGTTCTTC.

This clone was observed a single time. The same CDR3 arises from other DNA sequences in this sample as well. The genes are TRBV11-2 and TRBJ2-7; D unresolved. Trimming removed 1 base at V and 5 bases at J, with 6 bases between. CDR1 SGHAT and CDR2 FQNNGV come from the germline V gene. CDR3 length equals 12 residues. The CDR3 reads CASSLVRNEQYF. As DNA, the CDR3 is TGTGCCAGCAGCTTAGTGAGGAACGAGCAGTACTTC.

The chain joins TRBV28 to TRBJ1-1; unclear D gene. CDR1 is MDHEN and CDR2 is SYDVKM in the germline V gene. V dropped 8 bases and J dropped 3 bases, with 16 bases sitting between them. This CDR3 has 14 residues. The CDR3 DNA sequence: TGTGCCAGCGCTTTTAGGCTTTTGGACACTGAAGCTTTCTTT. Amino acids: CASAFRLLDTEAFF.

The rearrangement uses TRBV27 and TRBJ2-5, with 8 nucleotides matching TRBD2. Germline CDR1 is MNHEY and CDR2 is SMNVEV (reference sequence). J gave up 5 bases and V 5 bases, and 10 bases lay outside the gene matches. This CDR3 has 15 residues. The CDR3 reads CASSPQAGAWETQYF. CDR3 bases: TGTGCCAGCAGTCCCCAAGCGGGAGCATGGGAGACCCAGTACTTC.

This rearrangement joins TRBV15 to TRBJ2-1; TRBD2 is a possible D gene (5 bases). Trimming took 6 bases from V and 5 from J, leaving 20 bases between them. Germline CDR1 and CDR2: LNHNV and YYDKDF (reference sequence). This CDR3 has 16 amino acids. The CDR3 region has the DNA TGTGCCACCAGTCCCCACCCCTACGGAGGAGACAATGAGCAGTTCTTC. Its protein is CATSPHPYGGDNEQFF.

The chain carries TRBV10-3 and TRBJ1-2, with 7 bases that match TRBD1. V lost 7 bases to trimming and J lost 3 bases; unmatched junction nucleotides: 11. From germline, CDR1 is ENHRY and CDR2 SYGVKD. This CDR3 comprises 15 residues. The CDR3 region has the DNA TGTGCCATCACCGAGGACAGGACTGACGACTATGGCTACACCTTC. Translated: CAITEDRTDDYGYTF.